Shown below are 3 T cell receptor beta chains from a single sample sequenced in a study of CD8 T cell repertoires and HIV-1 epitope variants. TCRdb keeps only in-frame clones here, not all; method: immunoSEQ multiplex PCR. The data contain over 5,000 clones, about 65% of them singletons. The antigens of these receptors remain unknown. The sequenced sample was cultured CD8+ T cells derived from PBMCs. The source of these receptors is a male donor with HIV.

This rearrangement joins TRBV10-2 to TRBJ1-1, with 10 bases fitting TRBD1. The CDR3 length is 17 residues. With 2 bases clipped from V and 0 bases from J, the junction kept 6 bases outside the gene matches. CDR1 and CDR2 (germline): WSHSY, SAAADI. The CDR3 nucleotides are TGCGCCAGCAGTGAGGAGGAGACAGGGGGCATGAACACTGAAGCTTTCTTT. This sequence encodes CASSEEETGGMNTEAFF.

This chain joins TRBV14 and TRBJ2-1; 8 positions agree with TRBD1. The CDR3 covers 18 residues. Germline V lookup: CDR1 SGHDN, CDR2 FVKESK. V shed 4 bases, J shed 2 bases, and the junction held 13 bases outside the gene matches. As DNA, the CDR3 is TGTGCCAGCAGCCCGCTATACCGGACAGGGACCCCCTACAATGAGCAGTTCTTC. Its protein is CASSPLYRTGTPYNEQFF.

The chain is built from TRBV27 and TRBJ1-1, with D tentatively TRBD1 (5 bases). Per germline, CDR1 MNHEY and CDR2 SMNVEV (reference sequence). V lost 8 bases and J 4 bases, leaving 14 bases between the germline ends. This CDR3 spans 13 amino acids. The CDR3 region has the DNA TGTGCCAGCCGCGGGGGGTGGGGCACTGAAGCTTTCTTT. It yields the protein CASRGGWGTEAFF.